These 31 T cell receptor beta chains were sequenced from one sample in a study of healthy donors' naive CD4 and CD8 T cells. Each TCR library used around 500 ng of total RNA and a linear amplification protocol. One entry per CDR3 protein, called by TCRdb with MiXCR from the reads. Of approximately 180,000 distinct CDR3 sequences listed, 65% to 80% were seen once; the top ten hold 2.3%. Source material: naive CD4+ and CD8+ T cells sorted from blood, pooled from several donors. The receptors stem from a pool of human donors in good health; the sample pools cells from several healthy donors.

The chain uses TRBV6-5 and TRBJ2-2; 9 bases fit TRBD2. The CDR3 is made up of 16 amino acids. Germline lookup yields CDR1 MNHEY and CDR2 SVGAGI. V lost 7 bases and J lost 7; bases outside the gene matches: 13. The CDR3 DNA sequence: TGTGCCAGCATCGGAGGGTGGCGGGAGGGCTACGGGGAGCTGTTTTTT. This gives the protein CASIGGWREGYGELFF.

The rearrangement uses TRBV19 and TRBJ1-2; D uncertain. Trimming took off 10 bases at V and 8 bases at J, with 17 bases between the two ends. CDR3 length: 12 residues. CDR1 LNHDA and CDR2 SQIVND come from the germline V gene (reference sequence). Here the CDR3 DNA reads TGTGCCACCGAACGGATGTTAGGAGGCTACACCTTC. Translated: CATERMLGGYTF.

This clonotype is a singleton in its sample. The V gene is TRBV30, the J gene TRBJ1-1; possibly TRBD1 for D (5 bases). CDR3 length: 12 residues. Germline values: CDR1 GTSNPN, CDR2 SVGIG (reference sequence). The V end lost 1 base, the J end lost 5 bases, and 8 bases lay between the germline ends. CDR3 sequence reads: CAWSERGTEAFF. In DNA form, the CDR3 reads TGTGCCTGGAGTGAGAGGGGTACTGAAGCTTTCTTT. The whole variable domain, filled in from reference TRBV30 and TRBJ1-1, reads SQTIHQWPATLVQPVGSPLSLECTVEGTSNPNLYWYRQAAGRGLQLLFYSVGIGQISSEVPQNLSASRPQDRQFILSSKKLLLSDSGFYLCAWSERGTEAFFGQGTRLTVV.

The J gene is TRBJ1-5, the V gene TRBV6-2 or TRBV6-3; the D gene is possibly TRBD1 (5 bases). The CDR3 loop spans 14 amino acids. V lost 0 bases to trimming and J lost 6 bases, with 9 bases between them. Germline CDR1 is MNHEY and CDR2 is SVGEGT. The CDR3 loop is CASSYSQGTQPQHF. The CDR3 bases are TGTGCCAGCAGTTACTCCCAGGGCACTCAGCCCCAGCATTTT.

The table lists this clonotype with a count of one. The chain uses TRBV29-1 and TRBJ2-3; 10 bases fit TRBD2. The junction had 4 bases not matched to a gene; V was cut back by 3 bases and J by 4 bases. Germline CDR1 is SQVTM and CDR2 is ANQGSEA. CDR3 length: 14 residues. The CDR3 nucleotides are TGCAGCGTTGACGGTAGCGGGAGGCCAGATACGCAGTATTTT. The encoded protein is CSVDGSGRPDTQYF.

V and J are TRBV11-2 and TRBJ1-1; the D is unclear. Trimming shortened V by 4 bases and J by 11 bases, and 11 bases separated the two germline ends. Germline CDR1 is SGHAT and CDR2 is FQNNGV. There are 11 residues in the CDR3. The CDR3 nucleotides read TGTGCCAGCAGCTCTAACATGGAGGCTTTCTTT. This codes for CASSSNMEAFF. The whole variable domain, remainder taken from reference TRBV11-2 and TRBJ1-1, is EAGVAQSPRYKIIEKRQSVAFWCNPISGHATLYWYQQILGQGPKLLIQFQNNGVVDDSQLPKDRFSAERLKGVDSTLKIQPAKLEDSAVYLCASSSNMEAFFGQGTRLTVV.

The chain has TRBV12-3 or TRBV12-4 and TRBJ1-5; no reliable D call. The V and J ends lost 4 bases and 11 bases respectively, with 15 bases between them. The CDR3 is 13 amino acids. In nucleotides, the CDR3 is TGTGCCAGCAGTTGGGCCTTGGTTGAGGCCCAGCATTTT. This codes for CASSWALVEAQHF.

The CDR3 coding sequence is TGTGCCAGCAGCATTTCGACTAGCGGGAGTTGGTCCTACGAGCAGTACTTC. This codes for CASSISTSGSWSYEQYF. The chain links TRBV27 to TRBJ2-7, with 12 bases identical to TRBD2. The CDR3 has 17 residues. The germline V gene has CDR1 MNHEY and CDR2 SMNVEV (reference sequence). With 6 bases clipped from V and 1 base from J, the junction kept 10 bases outside the gene matches.

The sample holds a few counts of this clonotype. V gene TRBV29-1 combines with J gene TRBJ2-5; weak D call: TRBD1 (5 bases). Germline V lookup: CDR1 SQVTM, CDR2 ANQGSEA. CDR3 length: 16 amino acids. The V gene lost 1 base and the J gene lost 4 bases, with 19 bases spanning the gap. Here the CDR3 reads CSVEAPPSREGETQYF. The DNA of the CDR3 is TGCAGCGTTGAAGCCCCGCCCTCCAGGGAAGGAGAGACCCAGTACTTC.

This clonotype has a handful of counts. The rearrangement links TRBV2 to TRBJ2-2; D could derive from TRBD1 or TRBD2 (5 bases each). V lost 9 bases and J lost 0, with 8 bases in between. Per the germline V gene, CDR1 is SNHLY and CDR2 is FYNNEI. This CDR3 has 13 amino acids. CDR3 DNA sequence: TGTGCCAGAGGGACCGCGAACACCGGGGAGCTGTTTTTT. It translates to CARGTANTGELFF.

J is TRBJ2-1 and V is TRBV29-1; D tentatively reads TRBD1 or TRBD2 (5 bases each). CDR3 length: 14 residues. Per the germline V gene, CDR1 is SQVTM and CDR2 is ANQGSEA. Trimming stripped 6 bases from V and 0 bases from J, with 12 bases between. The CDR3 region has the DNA TGCAGCGTGGTGGGACCGCTCTCCTACAATGAGCAGTTCTTC. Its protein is CSVVGPLSYNEQFF.

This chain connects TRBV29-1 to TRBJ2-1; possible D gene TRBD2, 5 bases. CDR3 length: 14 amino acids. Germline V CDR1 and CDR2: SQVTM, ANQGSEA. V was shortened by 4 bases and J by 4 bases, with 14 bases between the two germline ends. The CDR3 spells CSVAEGLGYNEQFF. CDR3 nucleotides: TGCAGCGTTGCCGAGGGCCTAGGTTACAATGAGCAGTTCTTC.

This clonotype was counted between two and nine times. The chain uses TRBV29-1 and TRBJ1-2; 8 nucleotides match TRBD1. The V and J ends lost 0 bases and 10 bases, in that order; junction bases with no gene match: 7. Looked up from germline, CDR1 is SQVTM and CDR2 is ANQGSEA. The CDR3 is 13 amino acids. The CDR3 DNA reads TGCAGCGTTGAAGATGGAGACAGGGGTCACTACACCTTC. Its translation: CSVEDGDRGHYTF. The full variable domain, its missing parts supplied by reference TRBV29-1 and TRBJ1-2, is SAVISQKPSRDICQRGTSLTIQCQVDSQVTMMFWYRQQPGQSLTLIATANQGSEATYESGFVIDKFPISRPNLTFSTLTVSNMSPEDSSIYLCSVEDGDRGHYTFGSGTRLTVV.

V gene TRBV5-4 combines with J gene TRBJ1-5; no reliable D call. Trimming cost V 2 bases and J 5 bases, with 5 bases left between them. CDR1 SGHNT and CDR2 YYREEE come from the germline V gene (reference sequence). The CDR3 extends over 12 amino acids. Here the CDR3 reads CASSFIDQPQHF. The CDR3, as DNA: TGTGCCAGCAGCTTTATCGATCAGCCCCAGCATTTT.

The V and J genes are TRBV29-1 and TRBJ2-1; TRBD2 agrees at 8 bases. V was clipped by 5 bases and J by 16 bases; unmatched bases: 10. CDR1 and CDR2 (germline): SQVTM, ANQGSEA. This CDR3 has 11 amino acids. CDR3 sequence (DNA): TGCAGCGTTTATAGCGGGGATCGGGCTTTCTTC. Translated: CSVYSGDRAFF.

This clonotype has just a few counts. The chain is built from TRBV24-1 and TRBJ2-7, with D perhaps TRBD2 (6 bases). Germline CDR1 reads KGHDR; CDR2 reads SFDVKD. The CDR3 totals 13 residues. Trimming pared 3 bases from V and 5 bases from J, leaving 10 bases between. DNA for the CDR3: TGTGCCACCAGTGATCCTAGCGACGACGAGCAGTACTTC. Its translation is CATSDPSDDEQYF.

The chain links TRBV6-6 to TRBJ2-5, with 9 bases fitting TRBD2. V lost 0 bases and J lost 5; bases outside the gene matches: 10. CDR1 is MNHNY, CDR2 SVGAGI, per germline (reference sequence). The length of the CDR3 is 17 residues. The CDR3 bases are TGTGCCAGCAGTTACTCGTTAAGGCGGGAGGGATCCGAGACCCAGTACTTC. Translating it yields CASSYSLRREGSETQYF.

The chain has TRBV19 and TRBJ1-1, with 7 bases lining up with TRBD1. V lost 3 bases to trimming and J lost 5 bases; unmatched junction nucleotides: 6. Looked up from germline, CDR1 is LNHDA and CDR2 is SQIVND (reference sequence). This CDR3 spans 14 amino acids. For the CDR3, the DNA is TGTGCCAGTAGTATCTACAGGGGAGGGACTGAAGCTTTCTTT. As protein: CASSIYRGGTEAFF.

CDR3 DNA sequence: TGTGCCAGTAAAAAGGGACAGACGTACACTGAAGCTTTCTTT. It codes for CASKKGQTYTEAFF. V is TRBV19 and J is TRBJ1-1; 7 positions agree with TRBD1. This CDR3 spans 14 amino acids. V shed 7 bases and J 3 bases; nucleotides not matched to a gene: 8. Germline V gene data show CDR1 as LNHDA and CDR2 as SQIVND (reference sequence).

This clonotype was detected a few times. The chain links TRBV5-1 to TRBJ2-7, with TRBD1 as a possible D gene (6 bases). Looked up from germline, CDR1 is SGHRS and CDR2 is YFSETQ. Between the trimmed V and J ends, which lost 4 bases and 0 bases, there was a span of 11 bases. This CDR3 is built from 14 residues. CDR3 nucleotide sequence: TGCGCCAGCAGCGGACAGTCCAGCTCCTACGAGCAGTACTTC. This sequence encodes CASSGQSSSYEQYF.

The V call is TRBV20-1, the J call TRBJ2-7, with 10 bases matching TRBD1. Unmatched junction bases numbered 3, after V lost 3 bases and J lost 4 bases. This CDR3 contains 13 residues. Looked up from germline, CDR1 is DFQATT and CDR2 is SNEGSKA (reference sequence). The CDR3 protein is CSARTGGLYEQYF. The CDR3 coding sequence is TGCAGTGCTAGGACAGGGGGCTTGTACGAGCAGTACTTC.

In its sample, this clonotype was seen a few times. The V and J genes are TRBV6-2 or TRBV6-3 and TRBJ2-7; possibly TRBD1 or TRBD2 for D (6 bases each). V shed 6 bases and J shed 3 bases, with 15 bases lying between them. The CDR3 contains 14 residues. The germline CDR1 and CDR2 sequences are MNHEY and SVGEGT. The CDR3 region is CASRLAGQIYEQYF. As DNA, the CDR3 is TGTGCCAGCAGACTGGCGGGACAAATCTACGAGCAGTACTTC.

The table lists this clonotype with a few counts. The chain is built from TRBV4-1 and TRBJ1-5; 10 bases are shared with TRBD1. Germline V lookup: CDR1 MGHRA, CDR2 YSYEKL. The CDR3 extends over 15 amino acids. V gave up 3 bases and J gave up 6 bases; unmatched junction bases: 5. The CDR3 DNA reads TGCGCCAGCAGCCAGACAGGGGGCTTGGGTCAGCCCCAGCATTTT. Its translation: CASSQTGGLGQPQHF.

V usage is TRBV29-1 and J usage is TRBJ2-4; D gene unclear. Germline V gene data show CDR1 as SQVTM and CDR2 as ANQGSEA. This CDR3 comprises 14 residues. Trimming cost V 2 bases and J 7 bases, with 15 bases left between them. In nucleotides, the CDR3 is TGCAGCGTTGAACAACTGGTAGCTTCTAACATTCAGTACTTC. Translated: CSVEQLVASNIQYF.

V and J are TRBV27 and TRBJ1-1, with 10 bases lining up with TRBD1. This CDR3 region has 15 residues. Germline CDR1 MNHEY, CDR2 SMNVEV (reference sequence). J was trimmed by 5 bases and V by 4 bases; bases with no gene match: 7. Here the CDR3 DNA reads TGTGCCAGCAGTTCTCCGGGACAGGGGATTACTGAAGCTTTCTTT. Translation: CASSSPGQGITEAFF.

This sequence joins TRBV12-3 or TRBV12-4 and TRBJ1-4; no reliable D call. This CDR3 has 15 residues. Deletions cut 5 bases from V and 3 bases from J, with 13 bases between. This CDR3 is CASSPSPPANEKLFF. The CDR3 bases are TGTGCCAGCAGTCCCTCTCCACCGGCTAATGAAAAACTGTTTTTT.

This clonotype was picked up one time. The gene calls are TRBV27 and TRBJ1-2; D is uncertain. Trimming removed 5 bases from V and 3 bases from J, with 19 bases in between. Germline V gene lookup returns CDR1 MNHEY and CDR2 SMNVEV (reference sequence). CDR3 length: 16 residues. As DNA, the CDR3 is TGTGCCAGCAGTCTGACGGGTGGAGGATTGTACTATGGCTACACCTTC. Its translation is CASSLTGGGLYYGYTF.

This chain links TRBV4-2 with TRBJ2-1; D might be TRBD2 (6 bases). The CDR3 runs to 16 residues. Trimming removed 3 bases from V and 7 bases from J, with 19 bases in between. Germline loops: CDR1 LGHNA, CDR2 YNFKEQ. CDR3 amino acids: CASSQHRDLASNEQFF. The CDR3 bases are TGTGCCAGCAGCCAGCACCGGGACTTGGCTTCGAATGAGCAGTTCTTC.

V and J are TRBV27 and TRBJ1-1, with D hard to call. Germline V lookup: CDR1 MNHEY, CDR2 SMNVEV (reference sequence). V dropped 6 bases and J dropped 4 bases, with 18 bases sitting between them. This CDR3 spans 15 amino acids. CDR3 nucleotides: TGTGCCAGCAGACCTAACACGGGTTGGGGCACTGAAGCTTTCTTT. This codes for CASRPNTGWGTEAFF.

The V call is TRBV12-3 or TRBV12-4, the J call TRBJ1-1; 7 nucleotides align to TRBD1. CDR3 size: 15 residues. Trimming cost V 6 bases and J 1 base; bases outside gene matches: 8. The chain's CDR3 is CASRGRQGRNTEAFF. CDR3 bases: TGTGCCAGCAGGGGGAGACAGGGACGGAACACTGAAGCTTTCTTT.

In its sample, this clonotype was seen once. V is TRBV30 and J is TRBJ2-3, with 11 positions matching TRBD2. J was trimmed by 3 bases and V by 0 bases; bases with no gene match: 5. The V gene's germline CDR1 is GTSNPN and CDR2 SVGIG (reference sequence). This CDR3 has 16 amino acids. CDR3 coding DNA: TGTGCCTGGAGTGTTCCGGGACTAGCGGATACAGATACGCAGTATTTT. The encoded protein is CAWSVPGLADTDTQYF. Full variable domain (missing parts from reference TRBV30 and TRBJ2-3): SQTIHQWPATLVQPVGSPLSLECTVEGTSNPNLYWYRQAAGRGLQLLFYSVGIGQISSEVPQNLSASRPQDRQFILSSKKLLLSDSGFYLCAWSVPGLADTDTQYFGPGTRLTVL.